The 27 T cell receptor beta chains given below trace back to one sample, sequenced in a study of T cells in Graves' hyperthyroidism and ophthalmopathy. RNA transcripts gave rise to amplified TCR beta CDR3 regions. The HTBI primer set drove a first-round RT-PCR of the TCR CDR3. MiXCR, applied by TCRdb to the multiplex PCR reads, yields one record per CDR3 protein. The table records 500,000 to 650,000 distinct CDR3 sequences, about 45% of them present only once. The sample comprised peripheral blood or thyroid tissue (not recorded which). The receptors shown here come from an adult woman with Graves' disease, either hyperthyroidism or ophthalmopathy (not recorded which).

The table lists this clonotype with many counts. The chain uses TRBV7-2 and TRBJ2-6; TRBD1 is a possible D gene (6 bases). V lost 6 bases and J lost 2, with 14 bases in between. Germline V lookup: CDR1 SGHTA, CDR2 FQGNSA. The CDR3 contains 16 residues. CDR3 loop: CASSPPGAAGANVLTF. The CDR3 DNA is TGTGCCAGCAGTCCCCCAGGGGCCGCTGGGGCCAACGTCCTGACTTTC.

This rearrangement joins TRBV10-3 to TRBJ2-6; D is unclear. Trimming left V 10 bases short and J 4 bases short, with 14 bases between. CDR1 and CDR2 from the germline V gene are ENHRY and SYGVKD. The CDR3 consists of 14 residues. The CDR3 reads CATAARKGANVLTF. The CDR3 bases are TGTGCCACAGCCGCGCGGAAGGGGGCCAACGTCCTGACTTTC.

The rearrangement joins TRBV10-3 to TRBJ1-3; D not resolved. The germline gives CDR1 ENHRY, CDR2 SYGVKD. V was shortened by 6 bases and J by 7 bases, with 4 bases between the two germline ends. The CDR3 covers 10 residues. CDR3 sequence reads: CAIRKNTIYF. The DNA for the CDR3 is TGTGCCATCAGAAAGAACACCATATATTTT.

This clonotype has a handful of counts. The chain links TRBV15 to TRBJ1-1, with no clear D. V lost 3 bases to trimming and J lost 0 bases, with 17 bases between them. Germline assignment: CDR1 LNHNV and CDR2 YYDKDF (reference sequence). CDR3 size: 17 residues. The CDR3 here is CATSRDWRETLNTEAFF. The DNA of the CDR3 is TGTGCCACCAGCAGGGACTGGCGGGAGACTTTGAACACTGAAGCTTTCTTT.

On this clonotype itself: The junction departs from the called germline gene at one end, perhaps through a read error. This rearrangement joins TRBV2 to TRBJ2-6, with D perhaps TRBD2 (7 bases). There are 13 residues in the CDR3. In germline, CDR1 is SNHLY, CDR2 FYNNEI. The CDR3 reads CASSPGGLSTEAF. The CDR3 DNA sequence: TGTGCCAGCAGCCCCGGGGGGCTGAGCACTGAAGCTTTC.

The rearrangement joins TRBV9 to TRBJ1-1; D is possibly TRBD1 (5 bases). Germline lookup yields CDR1 SGDLS and CDR2 YYNGEE. Trimming took off 5 bases at V and 8 bases at J, with 16 bases between the two ends. CDR3 length: 13 amino acids. CDR3 amino acids: CASSAGQEEEAFF. The CDR3 DNA reads as TGTGCCAGCAGTGCGGGGCAAGAGGAAGAAGCTTTCTTT.

This clonotype was counted only a few times. The chain carries TRBV20-1 and TRBJ1-2, with D possibly being TRBD1 (6 bases). Looked up from germline, CDR1 is DFQATT and CDR2 is SNEGSKA (reference sequence). The CDR3 runs to 13 residues. Between the trimmed V and J ends, which lost 0 bases and 5 bases, there was a span of 10 bases. CDR3 sequence: CSARDRGWYGYTF. CDR3 sequence (DNA): TGCAGTGCTAGAGACAGGGGTTGGTATGGCTACACCTTC.

As concerns this clonotype: The junction and the germline gene differ at one end; a read error may be behind it. V is TRBV13 and J is TRBJ2-7; D is uncertain. Germline V CDR1 and CDR2: PRHDT, FYEKMQ (reference sequence). This CDR3 has 14 amino acids. For the CDR3, the DNA is TGCGCCAGCAGCTTGGCTCCTACCTCCTACGAGCAGTACTTC. The encoded protein is CASSLAPTSYEQYF.

The chain combines TRBV10-3 with TRBJ2-7, with 8 positions matching TRBD1. J lost 2 bases, V lost 6 bases, and 3 bases had no gene match. The CDR3 covers 13 residues. Per the germline V gene, CDR1 is ENHRY and CDR2 is SYGVKD. The CDR3 nucleotides read TGTGCCATCAGCTTGGACAGGGCCTACGAGCAGTACTTC. It codes for CAISLDRAYEQYF.

The CDR3 here is CASSLARGYEAFF. The CDR3 region has the DNA TGTGCCAGCAGCTTAGCGCGGGGGTATGAAGCTTTCTTT. The chain recombines TRBV7-8 with TRBJ1-1, with D perhaps matching TRBD1 (5 bases). CDR3 length equals 13 residues. In germline, CDR1 is SGHVS, CDR2 FQNEAQ. V was shortened by 0 bases and J by 7 bases, with 9 bases between the two germline ends.

V usage is TRBV5-1 and J usage is TRBJ1-2; 8 nucleotides line up with TRBD1. The V gene end was trimmed by 4 bases and the J gene end by 2 bases; junction bases not matched to a gene: 7. The V gene's germline CDR1 is SGHRS and CDR2 YFSETQ. This CDR3 spans 15 amino acids. The CDR3: CASSRQTGENYGYTF. The CDR3 DNA reads as TGCGCCAGCAGCCGACAGACAGGGGAGAACTATGGCTACACCTTC.

This clonotype was observed at least ten times. This chain links TRBV5-1 with TRBJ1-4; no clear D. In germline, CDR1 is SGHRS, CDR2 YFSETQ. The CDR3 has 14 amino acids. Trimming shortened V by 0 bases and J by 8 bases, and 11 bases separated the two germline ends. The CDR3 nucleotides read TGCGCCAGCAGCTTGGGCACCTTGGGAGAAAAACTGTTTTTT. Its protein product is CASSLGTLGEKLFF.

The chain couples TRBV7-9 to TRBJ2-7, with TRBD1 matching over 10 bases. Germline trimming cut 5 bases from V and 3 bases from J; bases unmatched to any gene: 7. The CDR3 covers 15 residues. CDR1 and CDR2 from the germline V gene are SEHNR and FQNEAQ (reference sequence). CDR3 region: CASSVTGGRNYEQYF. The CDR3 nucleotides are TGTGCCAGCAGCGTGACAGGGGGCAGGAACTACGAGCAGTACTTC.

The chain recombines TRBV5-1 with TRBJ1-5; D gene unclear. Judging by the DNA end, TRBJ2-5 fits better; the J call may be wrong. The CDR3 has 15 residues. The V gene's germline CDR1 is SGHRS and CDR2 YFSETQ. The CDR3 region has the DNA TGCGCCAGCAGCTTGGATGGGGATAGCAATCAGCCCCAGTACTTC. Translation: CASSLDGDSNQPQYF.

The V gene is TRBV7-2, the J gene TRBJ1-4; a weak D match, TRBD1 (6 bases). The CDR3 loop spans 15 amino acids. The ends were cut back, 2 bases at V and 7 bases at J, with 14 bases in the middle. The germline CDR1 and CDR2 sequences are SGHTA and FQGNSA. The CDR3 bases are TGTGCCAGCAGCTTACCACAGGGAGGGAGTGAAAAACTGTTTTTT. It codes for CASSLPQGGSEKLFF.

In this sample, this clonotype turned up many times. The chain combines TRBV20-1 with TRBJ1-6, with D perhaps TRBD1 (6 bases). This CDR3 contains 15 residues. The V gene's germline CDR1 is DFQATT and CDR2 SNEGSKA (reference sequence). Trimming removed 0 bases at V and 9 bases at J, with 15 bases between. The CDR3 protein is CSARDLQGLRSPLHF. The CDR3 DNA reads TGCAGTGCTAGAGATTTACAGGGTCTTCGTTCACCCCTCCACTTT.

The chain is built from TRBV12-3 or TRBV12-4 and TRBJ1-5; D is undetermined. CDR3 size: 13 residues. The CDR3 here is CATPGRNDQPQHF. The CDR3 DNA is TGTGCAACACCCGGACGGAACGATCAGCCCCAGCATTTT.

The gene calls are TRBV7-2 and TRBJ2-7; 8 bases are shared with TRBD1. Germline CDR1 SGHTA, CDR2 FQGNSA. The CDR3 contains 14 residues. The trim removed 4 bases at V and 7 bases at J, leaving 9 bases unmatched. This chain's CDR3 is CASSSQGVMGEQYF. The CDR3 DNA follows: TGTGCCAGCAGCTCACAGGGGGTAATGGGAGAGCAGTACTTC.

The rearrangement links TRBV20-1 to TRBJ1-3, with unresolved D. The CDR3 extends over 14 amino acids. Per the germline V gene, CDR1 is DFQATT and CDR2 is SNEGSKA (reference sequence). The CDR3 DNA follows: TGCAGCGCACACGACGCCGGCTCTGGAAACACCATATATTTT. It yields the protein CSAHDAGSGNTIYF.

In its sample, this clonotype was seen many times. CDR3 loop: CSAREAARGSETQYF. CDR3 DNA sequence: TGCAGTGCTAGAGAGGCGGCCAGGGGATCCGAGACCCAGTACTTC. The chain joins TRBV20-1 to TRBJ2-5, with D possibly matching TRBD1 (6 bases). Deletions cut 0 bases from V and 5 bases from J, with 16 bases between. The CDR3 runs 15 residues. Germline loops: CDR1 DFQATT, CDR2 SNEGSKA (reference sequence).

V usage is TRBV5-1 and J usage is TRBJ2-5; no clear D. The CDR3 is made up of 15 amino acids. The germline V and J ends were trimmed by 2 bases and 1 base, with 12 bases remaining between them. CDR1 and CDR2 (germline): SGHRS, YFSETQ. CDR3 sequence reads: CASSFSQAVQETQYF. CDR3 sequence (DNA): TGCGCCAGCAGCTTTTCCCAGGCAGTCCAAGAGACCCAGTACTTC.

This chain uses TRBV20-1 with TRBJ1-1, with D perhaps TRBD1 (5 bases). This CDR3 has 15 amino acids. Trimming removed 3 bases at V and 0 bases at J, with 14 bases between. Germline V gives CDR1 DFQATT, CDR2 SNEGSKA (reference sequence). CDR3 in DNA: TGCAGTGCTAGCCTGGGGGTCGGTTTGAACACTGAAGCTTTCTTT. Its protein is CSASLGVGLNTEAFF.

This clonotype was counted ten times or more. CDR3 nucleotides: TGTGCCAGCAGTCCGACAGGGGAGGTTCAGCCCCAGCATTTT. Translating it yields CASSPTGEVQPQHF. This chain uses TRBV6-6 with TRBJ1-5; 8 positions agree with TRBD1. Germline CDR1 reads MNHNY; CDR2 reads SVGAGI (reference sequence). After removal of 5 bases from V and 6 bases from J, the junction contained 6 bases not matched to a gene. This CDR3 spans 14 amino acids.

This clonotype occurred many times. The genes are TRBV29-1 and TRBJ1-5; D may be TRBD1 (6 bases). The CDR3 loop spans 13 amino acids. The V gene's germline CDR1 is SQVTM and CDR2 ANQGSEA. Trimming shortened V by 5 bases and J by 6 bases, and 14 bases separated the two germline ends. The CDR3 sequence: CSVCSGGGQPQHF. CDR3 DNA sequence: TGCAGCGTTTGTTCGGGGGGCGGTCAGCCCCAGCATTTT. Looking up the rest from reference TRBV29-1 and TRBJ1-5 gives the full variable domain: SAVISQKPSRDICQRGTSLTIQCQVDSQVTMMFWYRQQPGQSLTLIATANQGSEATYESGFVIDKFPISRPNLTFSTLTVSNMSPEDSSIYLCSVCSGGGQPQHFGDGTRLSIL.

This clonotype has just a few counts. The junction does not match germline at one end; this may be a read error. CDR3 coding DNA: TGTGCCAGCAGTTACTTAGGGGGCGGAGGGGACACTGAAGCTTTCTTT. Amino acid sequence: CASSYLGGGGDTEAFF. The V call is TRBV10-3, the J call TRBJ1-1, with 7 bases identical to TRBD1. Looked up from germline, CDR1 is ENHRY and CDR2 is SYGVKD. The CDR3 is made up of 16 amino acids.

This rearrangement joins TRBV5-1 to TRBJ1-2; TRBD1 agrees at 10 bases. Losses at the gene ends were 7 bases for V and 5 bases for J; bases not matched to a gene: 5. The CDR3 runs 13 residues. Germline V gene sequence: CDR1 SGHRS, CDR2 YFSETQ. The CDR3 loop is CASGWGQGYGYTF. The CDR3 nucleotides are TGCGCCAGCGGCTGGGGACAGGGGTATGGCTACACCTTC.

A single count supports this clonotype. This rearrangement joins TRBV20-1 to TRBJ1-6; tentative D call: TRBD1 (6 bases). Germline V gives CDR1 DFQATT, CDR2 SNEGSKA (reference sequence). V gave up 2 bases and J gave up 8 bases, with 16 bases separating them. The CDR3 loop spans 15 amino acids. Here the CDR3 reads CSARRRRGADSPLHF. In DNA, the CDR3 is TGCAGTGCTAGACGTCGCCGGGGGGCGGATTCACCCCTCCACTTT.